This T cell receptor (beta chain) was observed in a study of relationships among human T cell subsets. Findings and limits, study-wide: A CD4+CD8+ double-positive population could not be excluded by bead sorting. No significant subset differences appeared in V, D, J use, CDR3 length or N-additions. Regulatory and Th2 subsets had few clones over 100 reads, unlike CD8+ cytotoxic cells. Th1, Th2 and regulatory T cells shared many CDR3 sequences.

About this clonotype: Its matching antigen is unknown.

CDR3 length equals 13 residues. Germline values: CDR1 DFQATT, CDR2 SNEGSKA (reference sequence). Trimming removed 3 bases from V and 2 bases from J, with 9 bases in between. CD4+CD25+ regulatory T cells came from anti-CD25 bead selection of positively selected CD4+ cells. The T cell receptor alpha and beta CDR3 regions were amplified from mRNA by semiquantitative ARM-PCR. Exponential amplification used communal superprimers after tagged nested gene-specific primers in ARM-PCR. TCRdb used MiXCR to reprocess the multiplex PCR reads, holding one entry per CDR3 protein. Of approximately 15,000 distinct CDR3 sequences listed, over 45% are singletons.

This rearrangement joins TRBV20-1 to TRBJ2-3; D ambiguous. This TCR was sampled from a man in his forties or fifties in good health. The sample comprised Tregs sorted from blood. Here the CDR3 DNA reads TGCAGTGCTAGCTTACCCTCCACAGATACGCAGTATTTT. Translated: CSASLPSTDTQYF.